The 29 T cell receptor beta chains presented below share a single source sample, sequenced in a study of CD4+ T cells in melanoma. Assay used: immunoSEQ multiplex PCR; TCRdb lists only in-frame clones, some missing. The data contain roughly 140,000 clones, around 90% of them singletons. These receptors originate from a human donor with melanoma.

The chain is built from TRBV29-1 and TRBJ1-2, with unresolved D. The CDR3 covers 13 residues. V lost 2 bases, J lost 4 bases, and 11 bases lay in between. Germline V gene data show CDR1 as SQVTM and CDR2 as ANQGSEA. Here the CDR3 reads CSVERGGGYGYTF. The CDR3 DNA reads TGCAGCGTTGAACGGGGAGGCGGCTATGGCTACACCTTC.

This chain uses TRBV30 with TRBJ1-1, with D maybe TRBD1 (5 bases). The length of the CDR3 is 11 residues. Germline CDR1 and CDR2: GTSNPN and SVGIG (reference sequence). Trimming removed 8 bases from V and 11 bases from J, with 18 bases in between. CDR3 nucleotide sequence: TGTGCCGGGGGGACTCTCGGGGGGGCTTTCTTT. It codes for CAGGTLGGAFF.

The genes are TRBV27 and TRBJ2-7, with 9 bases fitting TRBD1. The junction had 16 bases not matched to a gene; V was cut back by 5 bases and J by 5 bases. Germline assignment: CDR1 MNHEY and CDR2 SMNVEV (reference sequence). This CDR3 has 17 amino acids. The CDR3, as DNA: TGTGCCAGCAGTACCTCGGACAGGGGATTCTATGACGACGAGCAGTACTTC. It translates to CASSTSDRGFYDDEQYF.

This clone occurred once. The V and J genes are TRBV29-1 and TRBJ1-1; unclear D gene. The V and J ends lost 5 bases and 4 bases respectively, with 11 bases between them. CDR1 and CDR2 from the germline V gene are SQVTM and ANQGSEA. The CDR3 has 12 amino acids. DNA for the CDR3: TGCAGCGTTCTCAACACGGGCACTGAAGCTTTCTTT. Protein: CSVLNTGTEAFF.

The chain has TRBV6-5 and TRBJ2-6, with D possibly being TRBD1 (5 bases). V was pared by 4 bases and J by 4 bases, with 11 bases between. This CDR3 has 15 amino acids. Germline CDR1 reads MNHEY; CDR2 reads SVGAGI. Here the CDR3 DNA reads TGTGCCAGCAGTTCTCCAGGGTCCGGGGCCAACGTCCTGACTTTC. Translation: CASSSPGSGANVLTF.

The rearrangement links TRBV10-3 to TRBJ2-7; 8 bases line up with TRBD1. Germline loops: CDR1 ENHRY, CDR2 SYGVKD. The CDR3 spans 13 residues. Unmatched junction bases numbered 6, after V lost 5 bases and J lost 6 bases. The CDR3 DNA sequence: TGTGCCATCAGTCGACAGGGGTGGGGCGAGCAGTACTTC. This sequence encodes CAISRQGWGEQYF.

The chain employs TRBV30 and TRBJ2-3, with TRBD1 as a possible D gene (6 bases). V lost 0 bases, J lost 4 bases, and 14 bases lay in between. This CDR3 has 15 residues. Germline V gene data show CDR1 as GTSNPN and CDR2 as SVGIG (reference sequence). The CDR3, as DNA: TGTGCCTGGAGTGTAGGGGGTAGCTCTGCAGATACGCAGTATTTT. Its protein is CAWSVGGSSADTQYF.

This chain links TRBV7-8 with TRBJ1-1, with D perhaps matching TRBD1 (6 bases). Trimming left V 3 bases short and J 2 bases short, with 7 bases between. This CDR3 has 13 residues. Per the germline V gene, CDR1 is SGHVS and CDR2 is FQNEAQ. Here the CDR3 DNA reads TGTGCCAGCAGCTTCGGGGGCAACACTGAAGCTTTCTTT. It codes for CASSFGGNTEAFF.

This chain links TRBV5-1 with TRBJ1-1, with D tentatively TRBD1 (5 bases). Germline loops: CDR1 SGHRS, CDR2 YFSETQ. The CDR3 covers 15 residues. Trimming pared 0 bases from V and 4 bases from J, leaving 13 bases between. The CDR3 region has the DNA TGCGCCAGCAGCTTGGAGCGCAGGGAGGTCACTGAAGCTTTCTTT. The encoded protein is CASSLERREVTEAFF. Full variable domain (remainder filled in from reference TRBV5-1 and TRBJ1-1): KAGVTQTPRYLIKTRGQQVTLSCSPISGHRSVSWYQQTPGQGLQFLFEYFSETQRNKGNFPGRFSGRQFSNSRSEMNVSTLELGDSALYLCASSLERREVTEAFFGQGTRLTVV.

CDR3 DNA: TGCGCCAGCAGCTTGAGGGGTAGCGGGGGGGCCTTCAATGAGCAGTTCTTC. Amino acids: CASSLRGSGGAFNEQFF. The chain employs TRBV5-1 and TRBJ2-1; the match to TRBD2 covers 11 bases. CDR1 SGHRS and CDR2 YFSETQ come from the germline V gene. V trimming: 1 base; J trimming: 6 bases; junction bases outside the gene matches: 9. This CDR3 spans 17 amino acids.

In DNA form, the CDR3 reads TGTGCCAGCAGCTTAGTTTGGGGAACCTACGAGCAGTACTTC. Residues: CASSLVWGTYEQYF. This chain joins TRBV7-8 and TRBJ2-7; D unresolved. Trimming took off 1 base at V and 2 bases at J, with 9 bases between the two ends. Germline V gene lookup returns CDR1 SGHVS and CDR2 FQNEAQ. This CDR3 contains 14 residues.

This chain connects TRBV28 to TRBJ1-6; no clear D. V was shortened by 1 base and J by 9 bases, with 7 bases between the two germline ends. This CDR3 has 13 residues. CDR1 is MDHEN, CDR2 SYDVKM, per germline. CDR3 sequence (DNA): TGTGCCAGCAGTTTATTCAGTTTTTCACCCCTCCACTTT. This encodes CASSLFSFSPLHF.

The chain links TRBV5-1 to TRBJ2-7, with 7 bases matching TRBD1. Germline CDR1 SGHRS, CDR2 YFSETQ. The CDR3 sequence is 15 residues long. Unmatched junction bases numbered 11, after V lost 4 bases and J lost 4 bases. The CDR3 DNA follows: TGCGCCAGCAGCCTACGGACAGGCGATCCATACGAGCAGTACTTC. Encoded protein: CASSLRTGDPYEQYF.

J is TRBJ1-1 and V is TRBV6-1, with 7 positions matching TRBD1. The trim removed 4 bases at V and 7 bases at J, leaving 24 bases unmatched. This CDR3 is 19 amino acids long. Germline CDR1 reads MNHNS; CDR2 reads SASEGT. Written as DNA, the CDR3 is TGTGCCAGCAGTGTTGCAGGCACGGGGGGGGGAGGGCGACAGGGTGAAGCTTTCTTT. Residues: CASSVAGTGGGGRQGEAFF.

The chain carries TRBV15 and TRBJ2-3, with D possibly matching TRBD2 (7 bases). CDR3 length: 16 amino acids. Germline V gene lookup returns CDR1 LNHNV and CDR2 YYDKDF (reference sequence). Trimming shortened V by 5 bases and J by 3 bases, and 18 bases separated the two germline ends. CDR3 sequence reads: CATSGGAWLGTDTQYF. For the CDR3, the DNA is TGTGCCACCAGCGGGGGGGCGTGGTTGGGGACAGATACGCAGTATTTT.

The J gene is TRBJ2-5, the V gene TRBV10-3; 8 nucleotides match TRBD1. This CDR3 spans 13 amino acids. V gave up 10 bases and J gave up 5 bases; unmatched junction bases: 9. Germline V gene lookup returns CDR1 ENHRY and CDR2 SYGVKD. CDR3 coding DNA: TGTGCCAATTCGGACAGGGAAGGGGAGACCCAGTACTTC. It yields the protein CANSDREGETQYF.

CDR3 residues: CAWSEDGKPNEKLFF. DNA of the CDR3: TGTGCCTGGAGTGAAGACGGGAAGCCGAATGAAAAACTGTTTTTT. This chain uses TRBV30 with TRBJ1-4; D call uncertain. The CDR3 runs 15 residues. From germline, CDR1 is GTSNPN and CDR2 SVGIG (reference sequence). Trimming pared 1 base from V and 5 bases from J, leaving 14 bases between.

The chain is built from TRBV6-1 and TRBJ2-5, with D perhaps TRBD2 (5 bases). The tail of the sequence fits TRBJ2-7 better, so the J call may be wrong. CDR1 MNHNS and CDR2 SASEGT come from the germline V gene. The CDR3 is 13 residues long. The CDR3 DNA is TGTGCCAGCAGGGGAAGCGGTGCCTACGAGCAGTACTTC. Protein product: CASRGSGAYEQYF.

V gene TRBV10-1 combines with J gene TRBJ2-1, with 9 bases matching TRBD2. The CDR3 consists of 16 residues. Germline V gene lookup returns CDR1 WNHNN and CDR2 SYGVQD (reference sequence). V gave up 1 base and J gave up 3 bases; unmatched junction bases: 4. This CDR3 is CASSEYSSGGYNEQFF. The CDR3, as DNA: TGCGCCAGCAGTGAGTATAGTAGCGGGGGCTACAATGAGCAGTTCTTC.

This chain joins TRBV6-1 and TRBJ2-3, with D possibly TRBD1 on 5 matching bases. The CDR3 loop spans 13 amino acids. Germline CDR1 MNHNS, CDR2 SASEGT. Deletions cut 4 bases from V and 2 bases from J, with 7 bases between. The CDR3 protein is CASSGQFTDTQYF. DNA of the CDR3: TGTGCCAGCAGTGGACAGTTCACAGATACGCAGTATTTT.

V is TRBV29-1 and J is TRBJ2-7; D unresolved. Germline CDR1 is SQVTM and CDR2 is ANQGSEA. The V gene lost 0 bases and the J gene lost 2 bases, with 8 bases spanning the gap. This CDR3 comprises 13 residues. Here the CDR3 reads CSVEEAVTYEQYF. The CDR3, as DNA: TGCAGCGTTGAAGAGGCAGTCACCTACGAGCAGTACTTC.

This chain links TRBV30 with TRBJ1-3; D remains unclear. This CDR3 region has 15 residues. The V gene lost 0 bases and the J gene lost 2 bases, with 11 bases spanning the gap. Germline V gives CDR1 GTSNPN, CDR2 SVGIG (reference sequence). CDR3 residues: CAWSVRGVTGNTIYF. In nucleotides, the CDR3 is TGTGCCTGGAGTGTACGCGGGGTCACTGGAAACACCATATATTTT.

The chain links TRBV5-1 to TRBJ1-1; TRBD1 matches at 8 bases. CDR1 is SGHRS, CDR2 YFSETQ, per germline. CDR3 size: 13 residues. V shed 4 bases, J shed 5 bases, and the junction held 4 bases outside the gene matches. CDR3 DNA: TGCGCCAGCAGCGTAACAGGGGGAACTGAAGCTTTCTTT. Residues: CASSVTGGTEAFF.

This chain uses TRBV6-5 with TRBJ1-1, with 7 bases matching TRBD1. CDR1 is MNHEY, CDR2 SVGAGI, per germline. Losses at the gene ends were 2 bases for V and 6 bases for J; bases not matched to a gene: 6. The CDR3 runs 14 residues. In DNA form, the CDR3 reads TGTGCCAGCAGTTACACTCAGGGGGGGTCTGAAGCTTTCTTT. Translated: CASSYTQGGSEAFF.

Notes on this clone: Its ends do not fully match the called genes, so a read error is possible. V is TRBV6-1 and J is TRBJ2-5; 7 bases are a match to TRBD2. The CDR3 totals 15 residues. Germline V CDR1 and CDR2: MNHNS, SASEGT. CDR3 residues: CASREAGLTQETQYF. The CDR3 bases are TGTGCCAGCAGGGAAGCGGGGCTAACCCAAGAGACCCAGTACTTC.

The chain is built from TRBV18 and TRBJ1-2; 7 positions match TRBD1. Germline-derived CDR1 and CDR2 are KGHSH and LQKENI. J gave up 8 bases and V 3 bases, and 12 bases lay outside the gene matches. The CDR3 spans 15 residues. CDR3 region: CASSPGRDSTGGYTF. Written as DNA, the CDR3 is TGTGCCAGCTCACCGGGAAGGGACAGCACAGGGGGCTACACCTTC.

This CDR3 is CASSLTWTDSEAFF. In nucleotides, the CDR3 is TGTGCCAGCAGTCTTACCTGGACAGACTCAGAAGCTTTCTTT. J is TRBJ1-1 and V is TRBV6-1, with a tentative D call TRBD1 (6 bases). Deletions cut 5 bases from V and 8 bases from J, with 18 bases between. CDR1 MNHNS and CDR2 SASEGT come from the germline V gene. The CDR3 has 14 residues.

The J gene is TRBJ2-3, the V gene TRBV13; D gene ambiguous. The germline gives CDR1 PRHDT, CDR2 FYEKMQ (reference sequence). Trimming left V 5 bases short and J 3 bases short, with 12 bases between. This CDR3 spans 14 amino acids. CDR3 residues: CASSKPLLTDTQYF. The CDR3 region has the DNA TGTGCCAGCAGCAAACCACTTTTGACAGATACGCAGTATTTT.

This rearrangement joins TRBV6-4 to TRBJ2-3, with a tentative D call TRBD2 (7 bases). V gave up 3 bases and J gave up 9 bases, with 16 bases separating them. The CDR3 loop spans 14 amino acids. Germline V gene lookup returns CDR1 MRHNA and CDR2 SNTAGT. The CDR3 DNA sequence: TGTGCCAGCAGTGAACGGGGGGCCGTTCGGACGCAGTATTTT. Amino acids: CASSERGAVRTQYF.